This TCR beta chain was identified in a study of radiation and T cells in renal cell carcinoma. The CDR3 runs to 13 residues. Germline V gives CDR1 SGHVS, CDR2 FQNEAQ. V gave up 6 bases and J gave up 6 bases; unmatched junction bases: 1. Data came from immunoSEQ multiplex PCR; TCRdb stores just in-frame clones and leaves some out. The sample has roughly 120,000 clones, 70% to 90% seen once; the top ten hold over 1.5%. Time point denoted: blood 2 weeks post-SBRT. The treatment was: 15 Gy SBRT to primary tumor, nephrectomy 4 weeks later. This TCR was recovered from a woman in her sixties with renal cell carcinoma. The source was blood, collected from a patient whose treatment included radiotherapy and nephrectomy. The chain is built from TRBV7-8 and TRBJ2-1; 11 bases agree with TRBD2. The CDR3 DNA is TGTGCCAGCAGGCTAGCGGGAGGCAATGAGCAGTTCTTC. Its translation: CASRLAGGNEQFF.